The next 5 T cell receptor beta chains were all read from a single sample in a study of T cell changes during pregnancy in multiple sclerosis. Repertoires were generated with immunoSEQ multiplex PCR, while TCRdb's copy carries only in-frame clones and drops some. The sample yields 85,000 to 130,000 clones, roughly 92% seen once. The specimen comprised peripheral blood, sampled in the second trimester of pregnancy. The receptor set was obtained from a female donor with multiple sclerosis, enrolled in a pregnancy study.

CDR3 in DNA: TGTGCCAGCAGAGCCTTGGGGACAGGCTTGGAAAAACTGTTTTTT. It specifies CASRALGTGLEKLFF. The J gene is TRBJ1-4, the V gene TRBV28, with 8 bases identical to TRBD1. The germline gives CDR1 MDHEN, CDR2 SYDVKM. The CDR3 length is 15 residues. V was clipped by 6 bases and J by 8 bases; unmatched bases: 11.

The chain couples TRBV5-6 to TRBJ2-2, with 11 positions matching TRBD2. After removal of 4 bases from V and 5 bases from J, the junction contained 4 bases not matched to a gene. Germline CDR1 SGHDT, CDR2 YYEEEE. The CDR3 sequence is 15 residues long. This CDR3 is CASSGGLAVTGELFF. Written as DNA, the CDR3 is TGTGCCAGCAGCGGGGGACTAGCGGTGACCGGGGAGCTGTTTTTT.

The gene calls are TRBV6-5 and TRBJ1-1; D might be TRBD1 (6 bases). The CDR3 totals 14 residues. V was shortened by 2 bases and J by 4 bases, with 11 bases between the two germline ends. Germline CDR1 is MNHEY and CDR2 is SVGAGI. CDR3 loop: CASSYSPGATEAFF. CDR3 in DNA: TGTGCCAGCAGTTACAGTCCAGGGGCCACTGAAGCTTTCTTT.

The chain couples TRBV19 to TRBJ2-5; D gene ambiguous. The CDR3 loop spans 10 amino acids. The germline V gene encodes CDR1 LNHDA and CDR2 SQIVND (reference sequence). Trimming took off 10 bases at V and 4 bases at J, with 7 bases between the two ends. CDR3 loop: CAISRETQYF. CDR3 DNA sequence: TGTGCCATTTCGAGAGAGACCCAGTACTTC.

The chain combines TRBV6-5 with TRBJ2-7; 8 bases line up with TRBD2. The length of the CDR3 is 15 residues. Trimming cost V 6 bases and J 1 base; bases outside gene matches: 8. Germline V gene lookup returns CDR1 MNHEY and CDR2 SVGAGI. The CDR3 DNA sequence: TGTGCCAGCAGCCGTCCTGGACTAGCATCCTACGAGCAGTACTTC. Its translation: CASSRPGLASYEQYF.